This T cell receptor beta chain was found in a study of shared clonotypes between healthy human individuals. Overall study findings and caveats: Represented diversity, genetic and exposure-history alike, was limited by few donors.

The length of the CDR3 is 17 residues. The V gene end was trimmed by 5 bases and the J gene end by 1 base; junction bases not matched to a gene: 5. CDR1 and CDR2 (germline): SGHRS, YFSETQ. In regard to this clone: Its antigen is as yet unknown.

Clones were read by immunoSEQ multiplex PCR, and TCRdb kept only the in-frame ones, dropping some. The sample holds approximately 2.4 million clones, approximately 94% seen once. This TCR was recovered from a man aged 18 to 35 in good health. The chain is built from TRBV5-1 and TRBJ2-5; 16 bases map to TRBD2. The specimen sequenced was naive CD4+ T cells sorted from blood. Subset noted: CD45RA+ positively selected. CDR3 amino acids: CASSSGLAGGPQETQYF. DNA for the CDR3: TGCGCCAGCAGTTCGGGACTAGCGGGGGGGCCCCAAGAGACCCAGTACTTC.